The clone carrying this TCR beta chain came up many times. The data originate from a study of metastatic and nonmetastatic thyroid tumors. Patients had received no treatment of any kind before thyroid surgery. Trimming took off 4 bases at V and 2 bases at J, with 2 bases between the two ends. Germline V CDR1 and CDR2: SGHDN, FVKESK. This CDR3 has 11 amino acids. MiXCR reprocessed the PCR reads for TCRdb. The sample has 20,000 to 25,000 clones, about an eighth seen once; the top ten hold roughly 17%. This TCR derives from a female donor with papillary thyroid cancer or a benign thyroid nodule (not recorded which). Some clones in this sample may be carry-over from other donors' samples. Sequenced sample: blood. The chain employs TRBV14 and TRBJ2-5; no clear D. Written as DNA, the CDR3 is TGTGCCAGCAGCCTACAAGAGACCCAGTACTTC. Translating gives CASSLQETQYF.